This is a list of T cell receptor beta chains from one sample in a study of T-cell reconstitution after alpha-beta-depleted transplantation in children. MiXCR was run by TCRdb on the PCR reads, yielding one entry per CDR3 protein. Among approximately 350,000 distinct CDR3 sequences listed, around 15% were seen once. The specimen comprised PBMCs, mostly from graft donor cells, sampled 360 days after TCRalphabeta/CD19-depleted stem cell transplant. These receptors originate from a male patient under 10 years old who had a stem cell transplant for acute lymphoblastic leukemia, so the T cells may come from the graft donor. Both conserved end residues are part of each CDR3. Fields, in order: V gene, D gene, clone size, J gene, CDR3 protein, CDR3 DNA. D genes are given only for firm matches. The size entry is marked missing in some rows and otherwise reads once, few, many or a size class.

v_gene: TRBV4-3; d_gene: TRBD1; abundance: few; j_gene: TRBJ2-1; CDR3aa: CASSQVGTGYGEQFF; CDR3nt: TGCGCCAGCAGCCAAGTGGGGACAGGGTATGGTGAGCAGTTCTTC
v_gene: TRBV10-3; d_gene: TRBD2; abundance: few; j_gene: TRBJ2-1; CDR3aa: CAISSTLGLAGIDNEQFF; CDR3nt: TGTGCCATCAGTAGCACCCTAGGACTAGCGGGGATCGACAATGAGCAGTTCTTC
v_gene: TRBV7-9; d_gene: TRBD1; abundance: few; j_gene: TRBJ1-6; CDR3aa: CASSLGDRMNSPLHF; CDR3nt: TGTGCCAGCAGCTTAGGGGACAGGATGAATTCACCCCTCCACTTT
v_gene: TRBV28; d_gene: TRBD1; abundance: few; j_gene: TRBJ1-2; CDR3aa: CASKISYGQGRGYTF; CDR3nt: TGTGCCAGCAAAATAAGCTACGGACAGGGGCGCGGCTACACCTTC
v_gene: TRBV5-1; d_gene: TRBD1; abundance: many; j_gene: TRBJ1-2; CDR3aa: CASSLEDRGGYTF; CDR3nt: TGCGCCAGCAGCTTGGAGGACAGGGGAGGCTACACCTTC
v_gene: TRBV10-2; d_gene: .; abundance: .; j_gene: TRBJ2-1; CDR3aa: CASSENQGYNEQFF; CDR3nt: TGCGCCAGCAGTGAGAATCAGGGATACAATGAGCAGTTCTTC
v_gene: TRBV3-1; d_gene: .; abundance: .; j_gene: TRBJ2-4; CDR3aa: CASSQTIDRPAKNIQYF; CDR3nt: TGTGCCAGCAGCCAGACCATTGACAGGCCAGCCAAAAACATTCAGTACTTC
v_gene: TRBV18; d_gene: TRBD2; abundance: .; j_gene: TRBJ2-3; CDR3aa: CASSPMTSGIDTQYF; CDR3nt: TGTGCCAGCTCACCGATGACTAGCGGGATCGATACGCAGTATTTT
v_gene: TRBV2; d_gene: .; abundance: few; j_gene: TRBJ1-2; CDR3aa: CASGGGYPNYGYTF; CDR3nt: TGTGCCAGCGGGGGGGGCTATCCTAACTATGGCTACACCTTC
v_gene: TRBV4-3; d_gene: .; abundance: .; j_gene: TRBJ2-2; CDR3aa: CASSQDPSPGELFF; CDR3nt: TGCGCCAGCAGCCAAGATCCTAGCCCCGGGGAGCTGTTTTTT
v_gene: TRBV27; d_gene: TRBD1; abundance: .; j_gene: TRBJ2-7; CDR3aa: CASSSLGQGNYEQYF; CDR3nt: TGTGCCAGCAGTTCTCTCGGACAGGGGAACTACGAGCAGTACTTC
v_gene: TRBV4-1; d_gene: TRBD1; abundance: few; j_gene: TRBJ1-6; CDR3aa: CASSLGQGGRSPLHF; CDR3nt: TGCGCCAGCAGCCTAGGACAGGGAGGTAGATCACCCCTCCACTTT
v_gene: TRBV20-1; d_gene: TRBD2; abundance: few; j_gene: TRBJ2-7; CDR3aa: CSASSGSYEQYF; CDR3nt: TGCAGTGCCTCTAGCGGATCCTACGAGCAGTACTTC
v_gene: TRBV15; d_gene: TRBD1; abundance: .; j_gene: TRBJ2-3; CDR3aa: CATSLAPPGSTGETDTQYF; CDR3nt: TGTGCCACCAGCCTAGCCCCCCCTGGGTCGACAGGGGAAACAGATACGCAGTATTTT